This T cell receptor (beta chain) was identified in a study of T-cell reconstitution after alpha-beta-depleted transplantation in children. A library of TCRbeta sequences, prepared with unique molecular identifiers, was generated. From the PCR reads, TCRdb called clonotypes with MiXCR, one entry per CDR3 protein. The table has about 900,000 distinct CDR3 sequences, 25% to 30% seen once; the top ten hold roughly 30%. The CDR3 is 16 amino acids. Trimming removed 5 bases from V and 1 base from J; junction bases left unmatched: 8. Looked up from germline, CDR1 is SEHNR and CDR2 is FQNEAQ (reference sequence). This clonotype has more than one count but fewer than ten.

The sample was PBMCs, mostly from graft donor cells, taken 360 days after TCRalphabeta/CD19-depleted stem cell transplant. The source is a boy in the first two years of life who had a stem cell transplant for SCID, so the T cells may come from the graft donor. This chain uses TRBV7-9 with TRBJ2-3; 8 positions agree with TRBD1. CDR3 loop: CASSTATGAGTDTQYF. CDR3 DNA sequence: TGTGCCAGCAGCACAGCGACAGGGGCCGGCACAGATACGCAGTATTTT.